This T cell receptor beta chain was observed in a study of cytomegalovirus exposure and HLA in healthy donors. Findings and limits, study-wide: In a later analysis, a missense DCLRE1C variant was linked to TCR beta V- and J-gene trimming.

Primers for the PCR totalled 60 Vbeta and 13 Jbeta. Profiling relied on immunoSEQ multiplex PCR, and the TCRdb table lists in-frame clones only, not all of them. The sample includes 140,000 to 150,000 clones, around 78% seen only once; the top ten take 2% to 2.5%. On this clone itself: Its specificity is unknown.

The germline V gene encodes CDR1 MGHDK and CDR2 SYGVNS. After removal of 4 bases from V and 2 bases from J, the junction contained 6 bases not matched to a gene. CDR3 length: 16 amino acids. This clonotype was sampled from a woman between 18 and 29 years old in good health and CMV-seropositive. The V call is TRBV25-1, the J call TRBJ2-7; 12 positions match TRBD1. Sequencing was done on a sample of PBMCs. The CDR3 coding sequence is TGTGCCAGCAGTGCCGGGACAGGGGGCGATGCCTACGAGCAGTACTTC. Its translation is CASSAGTGGDAYEQYF.